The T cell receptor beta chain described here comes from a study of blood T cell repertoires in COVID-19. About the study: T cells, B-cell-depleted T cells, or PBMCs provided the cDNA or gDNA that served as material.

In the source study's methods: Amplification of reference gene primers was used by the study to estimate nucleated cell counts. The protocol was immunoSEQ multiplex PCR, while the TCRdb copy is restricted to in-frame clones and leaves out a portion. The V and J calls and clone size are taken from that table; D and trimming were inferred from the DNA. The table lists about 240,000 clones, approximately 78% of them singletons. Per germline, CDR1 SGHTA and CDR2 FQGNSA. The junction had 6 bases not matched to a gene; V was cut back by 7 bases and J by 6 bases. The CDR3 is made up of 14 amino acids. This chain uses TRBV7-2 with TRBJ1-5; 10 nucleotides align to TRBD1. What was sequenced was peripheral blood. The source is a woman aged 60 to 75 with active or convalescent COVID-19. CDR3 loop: CASTPDRGRQPQHF. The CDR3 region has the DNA TGTGCCAGCACCCCCGACAGGGGGCGTCAGCCCCAGCATTTT.